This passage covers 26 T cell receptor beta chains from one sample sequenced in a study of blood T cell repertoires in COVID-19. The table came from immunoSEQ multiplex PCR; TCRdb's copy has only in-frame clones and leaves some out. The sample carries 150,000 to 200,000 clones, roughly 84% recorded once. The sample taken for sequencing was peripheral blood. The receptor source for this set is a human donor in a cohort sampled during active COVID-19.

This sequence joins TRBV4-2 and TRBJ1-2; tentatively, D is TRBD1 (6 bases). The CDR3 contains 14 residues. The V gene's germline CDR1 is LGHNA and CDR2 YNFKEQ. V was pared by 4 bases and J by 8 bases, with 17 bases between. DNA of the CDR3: TGTGCCAGCAGCCGAACGGACAGTAGTTACGGCTACACCTTC. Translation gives CASSRTDSSYGYTF.

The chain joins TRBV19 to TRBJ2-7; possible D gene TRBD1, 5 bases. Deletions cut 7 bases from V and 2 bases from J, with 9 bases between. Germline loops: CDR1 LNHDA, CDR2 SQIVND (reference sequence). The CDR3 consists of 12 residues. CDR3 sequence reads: CASTGQTYEQYF. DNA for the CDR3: TGTGCCAGTACAGGGCAAACCTACGAGCAGTACTTC.

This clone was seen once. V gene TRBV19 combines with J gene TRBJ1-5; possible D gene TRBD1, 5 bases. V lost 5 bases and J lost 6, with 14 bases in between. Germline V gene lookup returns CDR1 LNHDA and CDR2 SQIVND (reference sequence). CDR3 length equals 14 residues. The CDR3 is CASSFRDAPQPQHF. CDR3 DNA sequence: TGTGCCAGTAGTTTCAGGGATGCGCCTCAGCCCCAGCATTTT.

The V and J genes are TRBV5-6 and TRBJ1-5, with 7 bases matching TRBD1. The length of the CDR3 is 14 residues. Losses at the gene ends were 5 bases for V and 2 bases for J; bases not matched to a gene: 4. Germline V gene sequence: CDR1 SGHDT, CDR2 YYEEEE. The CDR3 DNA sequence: TGTGCCAGCAGGCAAGGGACAGGCAATCAGCCCCAGCATTTT. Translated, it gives CASRQGTGNQPQHF.

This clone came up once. The CDR3 protein is CASSPQAMNTEAFF. Written as DNA, the CDR3 is TGTGCCAGCAGCCCGCAAGCAATGAACACTGAAGCTTTCTTT. The V and J genes are TRBV5-4 and TRBJ1-1; D is ambiguous. Germline V gene lookup returns CDR1 SGHNT and CDR2 YYREEE (reference sequence). CDR3 length: 14 amino acids. V shed 4 bases and J shed 0 bases, with 10 bases lying between them.

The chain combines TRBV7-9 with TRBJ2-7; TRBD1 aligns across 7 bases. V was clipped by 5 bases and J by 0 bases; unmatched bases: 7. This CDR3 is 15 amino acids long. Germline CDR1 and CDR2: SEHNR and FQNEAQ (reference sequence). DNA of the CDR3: TGTGCCAGCAGCCTCTTGGGACAGAGCTCCTACGAGCAGTACTTC. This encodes CASSLLGQSSYEQYF.

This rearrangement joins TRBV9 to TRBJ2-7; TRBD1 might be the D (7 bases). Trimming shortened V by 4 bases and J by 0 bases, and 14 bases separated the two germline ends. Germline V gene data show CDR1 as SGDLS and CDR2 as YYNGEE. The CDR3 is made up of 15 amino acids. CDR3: CASSRSQGGSYEQYF. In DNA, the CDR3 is TGTGCCAGCAGCCGTAGCCAGGGGGGCTCCTACGAGCAGTACTTC.

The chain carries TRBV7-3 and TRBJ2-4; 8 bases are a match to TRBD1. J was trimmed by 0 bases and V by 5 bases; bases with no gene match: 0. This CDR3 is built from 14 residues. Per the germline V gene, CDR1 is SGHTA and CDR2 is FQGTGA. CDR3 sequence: CASSDRGAKNIQYF. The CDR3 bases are TGTGCCAGCAGCGACAGGGGAGCCAAAAACATTCAGTACTTC.

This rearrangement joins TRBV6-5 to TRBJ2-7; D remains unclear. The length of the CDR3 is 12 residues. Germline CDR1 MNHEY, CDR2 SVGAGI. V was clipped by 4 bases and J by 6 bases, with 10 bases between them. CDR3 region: CASSSEVREQYF. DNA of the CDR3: TGTGCCAGCAGTTCTGAGGTCCGCGAGCAGTACTTC.

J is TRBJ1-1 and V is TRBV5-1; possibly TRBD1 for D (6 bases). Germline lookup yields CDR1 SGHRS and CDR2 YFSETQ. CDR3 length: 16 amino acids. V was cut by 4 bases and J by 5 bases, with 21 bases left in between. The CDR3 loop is CASSTGGGAVGTEAFF. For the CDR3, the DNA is TGCGCCAGCAGCACCGGTGGGGGGGCGGTAGGGACTGAAGCTTTCTTT.

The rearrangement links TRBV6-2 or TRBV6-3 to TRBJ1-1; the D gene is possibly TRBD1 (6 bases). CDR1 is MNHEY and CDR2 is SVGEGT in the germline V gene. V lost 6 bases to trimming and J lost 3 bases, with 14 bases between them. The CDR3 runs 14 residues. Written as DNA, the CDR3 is TGTGCCAGCAGCCTTCCGGACAGATACACTGAAGCTTTCTTT. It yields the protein CASSLPDRYTEAFF.

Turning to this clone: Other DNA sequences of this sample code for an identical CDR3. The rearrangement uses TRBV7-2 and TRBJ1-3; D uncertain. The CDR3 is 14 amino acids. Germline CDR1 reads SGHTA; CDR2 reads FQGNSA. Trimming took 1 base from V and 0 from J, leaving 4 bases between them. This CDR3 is CASSLGSSGNTIYF. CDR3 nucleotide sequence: TGTGCCAGCAGCTTAGGCAGCTCTGGAAACACCATATATTTT.

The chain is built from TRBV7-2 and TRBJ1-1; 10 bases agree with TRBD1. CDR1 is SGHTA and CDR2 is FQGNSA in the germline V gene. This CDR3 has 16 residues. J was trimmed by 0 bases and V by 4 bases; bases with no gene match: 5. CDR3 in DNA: TGTGCCAGCAGCTGGCGACAGGGGGCTTTGAACACTGAAGCTTTCTTT. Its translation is CASSWRQGALNTEAFF.

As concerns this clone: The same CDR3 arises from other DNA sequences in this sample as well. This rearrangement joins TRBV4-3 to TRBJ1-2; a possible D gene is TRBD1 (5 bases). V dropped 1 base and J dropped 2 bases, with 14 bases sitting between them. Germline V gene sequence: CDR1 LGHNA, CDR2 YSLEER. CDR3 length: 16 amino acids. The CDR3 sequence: CASSQGGDRVNYGYTF. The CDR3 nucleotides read TGCGCCAGCAGCCAAGGGGGGGACCGGGTGAACTATGGCTACACCTTC.

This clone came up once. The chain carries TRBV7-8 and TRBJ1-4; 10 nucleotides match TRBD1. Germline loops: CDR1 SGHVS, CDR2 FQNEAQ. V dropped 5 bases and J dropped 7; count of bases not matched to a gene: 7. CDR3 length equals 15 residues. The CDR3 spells CASSADRGRSEKLFF. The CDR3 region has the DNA TGTGCCAGCAGCGCCGACAGGGGGCGAAGTGAAAAACTGTTTTTT. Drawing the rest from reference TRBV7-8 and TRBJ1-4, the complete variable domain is GAGVSQSPRYKVAKRGQDVALRCDPISGHVSLFWYQQALGQGPEFLTYFQNEAQLDKSGLPSDRFFAERPEGSVSTLKIQRTQQEDSAVYLCASSADRGRSEKLFFGSGTQLSVL.

The CDR3 sequence is CASSRTRGNDNEQFF. Written as DNA, the CDR3 is TGTGCCAGTAGCCGGACTAGAGGAAATGACAATGAGCAGTTCTTC. This rearrangement joins TRBV19 to TRBJ2-1; 7 bases line up with TRBD2. J was trimmed by 5 bases and V by 6 bases; bases with no gene match: 10. The CDR3 runs to 15 residues. CDR1 is LNHDA and CDR2 is SQIVND in the germline V gene (reference sequence).

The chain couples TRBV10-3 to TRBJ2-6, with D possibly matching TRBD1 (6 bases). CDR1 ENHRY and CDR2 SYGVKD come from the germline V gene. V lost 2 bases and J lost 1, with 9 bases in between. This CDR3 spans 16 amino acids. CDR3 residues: CAISEERGSGANVLTF. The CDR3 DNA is TGTGCCATCAGTGAGGAGAGGGGGTCTGGGGCCAACGTCCTGACTTTC.

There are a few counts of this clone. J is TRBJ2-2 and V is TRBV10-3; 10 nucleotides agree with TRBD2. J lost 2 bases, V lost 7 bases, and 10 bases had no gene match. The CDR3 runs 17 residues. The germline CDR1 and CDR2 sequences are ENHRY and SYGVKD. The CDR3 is CAITGPSGGPNTGELFF. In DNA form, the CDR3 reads TGTGCCATCACCGGACCTAGCGGGGGACCTAACACCGGGGAGCTGTTTTTT.

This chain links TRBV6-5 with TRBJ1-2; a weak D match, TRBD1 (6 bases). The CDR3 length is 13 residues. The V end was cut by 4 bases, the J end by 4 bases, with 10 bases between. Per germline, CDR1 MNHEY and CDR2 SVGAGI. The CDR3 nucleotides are TGTGCCAGCAGTTCCGGGACATCCTATGGCTACACCTTC. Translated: CASSSGTSYGYTF.

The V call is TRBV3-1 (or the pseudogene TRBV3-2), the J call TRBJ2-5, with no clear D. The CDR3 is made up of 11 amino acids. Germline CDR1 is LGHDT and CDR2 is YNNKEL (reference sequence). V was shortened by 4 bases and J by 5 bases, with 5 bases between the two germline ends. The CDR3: CASSLSETQYF. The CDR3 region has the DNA TGTGCCAGCAGCCTCTCGGAGACCCAGTACTTC.

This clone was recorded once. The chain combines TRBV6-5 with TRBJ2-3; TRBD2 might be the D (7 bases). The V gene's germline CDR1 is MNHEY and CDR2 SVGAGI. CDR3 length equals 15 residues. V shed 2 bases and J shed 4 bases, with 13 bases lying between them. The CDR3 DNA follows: TGTGCCAGCAGTTACGGGGGCGGGAGAGCAGATACGCAGTATTTT. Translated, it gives CASSYGGGRADTQYF.

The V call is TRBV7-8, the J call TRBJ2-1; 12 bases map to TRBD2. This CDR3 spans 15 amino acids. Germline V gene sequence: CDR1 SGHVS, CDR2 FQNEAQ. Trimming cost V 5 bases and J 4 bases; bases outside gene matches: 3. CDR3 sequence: CASSPTSGGYNEQFF. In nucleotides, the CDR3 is TGTGCCAGCAGCCCTACTAGCGGGGGGTACAATGAGCAGTTCTTC.

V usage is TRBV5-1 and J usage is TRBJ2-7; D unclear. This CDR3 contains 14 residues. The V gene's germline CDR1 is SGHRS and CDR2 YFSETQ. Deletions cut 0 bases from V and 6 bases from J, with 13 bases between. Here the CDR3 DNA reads TGCGCCAGCAGCTTGGGCTACGAGCACTCCGAGCAGTACTTC. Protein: CASSLGYEHSEQYF.

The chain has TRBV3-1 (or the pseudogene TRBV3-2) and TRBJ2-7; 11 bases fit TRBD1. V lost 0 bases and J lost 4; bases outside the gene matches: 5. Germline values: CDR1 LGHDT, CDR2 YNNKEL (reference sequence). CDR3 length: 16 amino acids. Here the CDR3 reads CASSQDPGTGGYEQYF. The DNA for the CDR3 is TGTGCCAGCAGCCAAGATCCCGGGACAGGGGGTTACGAGCAGTACTTC.

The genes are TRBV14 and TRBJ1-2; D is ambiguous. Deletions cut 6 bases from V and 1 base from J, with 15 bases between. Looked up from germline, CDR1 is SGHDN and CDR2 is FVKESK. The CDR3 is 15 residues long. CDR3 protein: CASSQVLAVNYGYTF. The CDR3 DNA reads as TGTGCCAGCAGTCAGGTACTGGCAGTTAACTATGGCTACACCTTC.

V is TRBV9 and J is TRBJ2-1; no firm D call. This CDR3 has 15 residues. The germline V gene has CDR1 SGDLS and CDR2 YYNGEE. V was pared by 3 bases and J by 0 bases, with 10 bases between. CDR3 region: CASSAGAASYNEQFF. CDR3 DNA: TGTGCCAGCAGCGCCGGCGCGGCCTCCTACAATGAGCAGTTCTTC.